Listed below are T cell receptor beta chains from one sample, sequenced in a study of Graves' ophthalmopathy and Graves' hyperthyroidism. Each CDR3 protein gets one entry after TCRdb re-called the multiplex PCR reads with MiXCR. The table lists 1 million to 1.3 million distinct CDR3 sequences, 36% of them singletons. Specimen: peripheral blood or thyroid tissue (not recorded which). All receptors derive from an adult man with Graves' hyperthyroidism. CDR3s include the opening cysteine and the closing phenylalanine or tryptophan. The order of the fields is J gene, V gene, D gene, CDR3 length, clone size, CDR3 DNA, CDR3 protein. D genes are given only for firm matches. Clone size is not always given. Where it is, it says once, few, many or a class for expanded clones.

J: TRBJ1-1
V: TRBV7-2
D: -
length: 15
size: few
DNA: TGTGCCAGCAGCTTAGGATCAGCAGGGGACACTGAAGCTTTCTTT
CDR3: CASSLGSAGDTEAFF

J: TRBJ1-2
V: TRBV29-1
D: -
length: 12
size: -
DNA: TGCACCCTGTCCCGGGGGTACTATGGCTACACATTC
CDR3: CTLSRGYYGYTF

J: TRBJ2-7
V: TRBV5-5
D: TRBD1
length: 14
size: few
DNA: TGTGCCAGCACAACGGGGACAGTCCGTTTGGAGCAGTACTTC
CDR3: CASTTGTVRLEQYF

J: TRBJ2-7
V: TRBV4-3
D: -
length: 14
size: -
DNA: TGCGCCAGCAGCCAAGCGCCTGGGGGTTACGAGCAGTACTTC
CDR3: CASSQAPGGYEQYF

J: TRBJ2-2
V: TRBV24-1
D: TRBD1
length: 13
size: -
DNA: TGTGCCAGCGATCAGGGGGCCACCGGGGAGCTGTTTTTT
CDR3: CASDQGATGELFF

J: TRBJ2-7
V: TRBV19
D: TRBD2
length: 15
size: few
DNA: TGTGCCAGTAGTATAGACGGGACTAGCTCCTACGAGCAGTACTTC
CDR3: CASSIDGTSSYEQYF

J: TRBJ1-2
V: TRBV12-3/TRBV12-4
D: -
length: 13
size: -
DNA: TGTGCCAGCAGCCCGACAGCTTCAGGGGGCTACACCTTC
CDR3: CASSPTASGGYTF

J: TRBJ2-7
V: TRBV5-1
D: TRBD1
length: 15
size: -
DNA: TGCGCCAGCAGCTTCAGACAGGGGGGCTCCTACGAGCAGTACTTC
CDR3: CASSFRQGGSYEQYF

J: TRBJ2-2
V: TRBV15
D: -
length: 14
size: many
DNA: TGTGCCACCAGCGGCAGGGGATTGACCGGGGAGCTGTTTTTT
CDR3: CATSGRGLTGELFF

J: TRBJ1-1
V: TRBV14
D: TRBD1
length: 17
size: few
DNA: TGTGCCAGCAGGGGGGACTTAGGACGGGACAGGGGAACTGAAGCTTTCTTT
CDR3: CASRGDLGRDRGTEAFF

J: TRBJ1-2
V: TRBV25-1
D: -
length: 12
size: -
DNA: TGTGCCAGCAGTGAATTTGGGGGGGGTTACACCTTC
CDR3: CASSEFGGGYTF

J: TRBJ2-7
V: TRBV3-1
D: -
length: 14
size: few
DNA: TGTGCCAGCAGCCAAGGGAGGGCGGGGGACACCACAGACTTC
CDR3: CASSQGRAGDTTDF

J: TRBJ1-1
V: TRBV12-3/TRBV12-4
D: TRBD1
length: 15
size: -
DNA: TGTGCCAGCAGTTTAGCGTTGACAGGGACCACTGAAGCTTTCTTT
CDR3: CASSLALTGTTEAFF

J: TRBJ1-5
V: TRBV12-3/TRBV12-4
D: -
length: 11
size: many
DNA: TGTGCCAGCAGCCGAGTCGGGCCCCAGCATTTT
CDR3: CASSRVGPQHF

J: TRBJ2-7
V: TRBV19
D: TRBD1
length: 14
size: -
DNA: TGTGCCAGTGGCGTGACAGGGGTTGACGGGGAGCTGTACTTC
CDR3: CASGVTGVDGELYF

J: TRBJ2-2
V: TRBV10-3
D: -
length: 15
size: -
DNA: TGTGCCAGGCCGGAGCCGGAGGGTGGGACCGGGGAGCTGTTTTTT
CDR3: CARPEPEGGTGELFF

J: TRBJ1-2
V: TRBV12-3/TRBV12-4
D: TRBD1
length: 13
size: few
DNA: TGTGCCAGCAGGCCGACAGGGATGGGTGGCTACACCTTC
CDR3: CASRPTGMGGYTF

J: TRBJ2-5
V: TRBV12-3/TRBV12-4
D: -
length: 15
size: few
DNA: TGTGCCAGCAGATCGGCAGGGGCCCGAAAAGAGACCCAGTACTTC
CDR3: CASRSAGARKETQYF

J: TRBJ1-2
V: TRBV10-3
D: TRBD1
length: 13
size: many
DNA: TGTGCCATCAGGGGGGACAGCTCCTATGGCTACACCTTC
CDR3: CAIRGDSSYGYTF

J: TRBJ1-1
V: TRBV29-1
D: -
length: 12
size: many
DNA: TGCAGCGCCCTGACCCTAACGGTCGCAGCTTTCTTT
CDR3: CSALTLTVAAFF

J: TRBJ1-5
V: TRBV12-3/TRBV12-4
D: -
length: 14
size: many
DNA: TGTGCCAGCAGTTTATGGGACAGCAATCAGCCCCAGCATTTT
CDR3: CASSLWDSNQPQHF

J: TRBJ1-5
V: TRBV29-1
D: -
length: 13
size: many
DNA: TGCAGCGTTGCTCGGGGGGAGAATCAGCCCCAGCATTTT
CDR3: CSVARGENQPQHF

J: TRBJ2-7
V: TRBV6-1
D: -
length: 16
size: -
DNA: TGTGCCAGCAGTGAAGCGGCCCTACAGGGAAGCTACGAGCAGTACTTC
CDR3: CASSEAALQGSYEQYF

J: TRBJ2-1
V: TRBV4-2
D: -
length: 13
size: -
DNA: TGTGCCAGCAGCTATGGACAGAAATACGAGCAGTTCTTC
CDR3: CASSYGQKYEQFF

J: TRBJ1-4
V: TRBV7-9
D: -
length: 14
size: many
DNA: TGTGCCAGCAGTTTAAAGAGGTTAAATGAAAAACTGTTTTTT
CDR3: CASSLKRLNEKLFF

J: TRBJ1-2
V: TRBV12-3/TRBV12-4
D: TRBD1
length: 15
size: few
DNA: TGTGCCAGCAGTTACGGGGACAGGCAACCGCTCGGCTACACCTTC
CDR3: CASSYGDRQPLGYTF

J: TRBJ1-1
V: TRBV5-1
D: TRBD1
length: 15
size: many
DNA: TGCGCCAGCAGCGCGACCGGGACAGGGGGCACTGAAGCTTTCTTT
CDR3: CASSATGTGGTEAFF

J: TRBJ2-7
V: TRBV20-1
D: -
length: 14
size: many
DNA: TGCAGTGCTAGCCCTCATCTGTTCTCCTACGAGCAGTACTTC
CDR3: CSASPHLFSYEQYF

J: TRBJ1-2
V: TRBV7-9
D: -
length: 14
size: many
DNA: TGTGCCAGCAGCTTAGGCCAGGATGACTATGGCTACACCTTC
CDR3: CASSLGQDDYGYTF

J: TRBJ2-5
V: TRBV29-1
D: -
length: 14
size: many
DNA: TGCAGCGTTGGTTCCGGGAAATTTCAAGAGACCCAGTACTTC
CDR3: CSVGSGKFQETQYF